The rows below give T cell receptor beta chains drawn from one sample of a study of cytotoxic CD8 clonotypes in ibrutinib-treated CLL. Clones were sequenced by immunoSEQ multiplex PCR, and TCRdb holds only the in-frame ones, with some missing. The data contain some 290,000 clones, 80% of them singletons. This specimen consisted of PBMCs, obtained before ibrutinib treatment. All receptors come from a human donor with chronic lymphocytic leukemia. Both conserved end residues are part of each CDR3. The D gene is left open where the match is weak. Some rows have no size entry. The others give once, few or many, or a class for an expanded clone.

>TRBJ2-7|14|NA|TRBV11-2|few
TGTGCCAGCAGCTTGAGAAGCAGCTCCTACGAGCAGTACTTC
CASSLRSSSYEQYF
>TRBJ2-5|15|NA|TRBV5-1|NA
TGCGCCAGCAGCCGGAGGGTTGGCAACCAAGAGACCCAGTACTTC
CASSRRVGNQETQYF
>TRBJ2-7|16|TRBD2|TRBV4-2|NA
TGTGCCAGCAGCCAAGAGTACGGGAGGTCCCAGTCCGAGCAGTACTTC
CASSQEYGRSQSEQYF
>TRBJ1-1|12|NA|TRBV4-2|NA
TGTGCCAGCAGCTTAGACAACACTGAAGCTTTCTTT
CASSLDNTEAFF
>TRBJ2-7|16|NA|TRBV19|once
TGTGCCAGTAGTAAACAACAGGGCCTGGGGTCCTACGAGCAGTACTTC
CASSKQQGLGSYEQYF
>TRBJ2-4|19|TRBD1|TRBV6-1|NA
TGTGCCAGCAGTGAAGGCAGTTTTACCGGGACAGGGGGCGGAAACATTCAGTACTTC
CASSEGSFTGTGGGNIQYF
>TRBJ2-1|12|NA|TRBV9|few
TGTGCCAGCAGCCCCAGATACAATGAGCAGTTCTTC
CASSPRYNEQFF
>TRBJ2-7|14|NA|TRBV6-5|NA
TGTGCCAGCAGTTTATGGATAAATTCCTACGAGCAGTACTTC
CASSLWINSYEQYF
>TRBJ2-7|12|NA|TRBV28|NA
TGTGCCAGCAGTTTCGTCAGCTACGAGCAGTACTTC
CASSFVSYEQYF
>TRBJ2-5|15|TRBD1|TRBV5-1|NA
TGCGCCAGCAGCTTGTCTGACAGGGGGCGGGAGACCCAGTACTTC
CASSLSDRGRETQYF
>TRBJ2-1|16|TRBD2|TRBV6-1|NA
TGTGCCAGCAGTGGGATTGGACTAGCGGGAGACAATGAGCAGTTCTTC
CASSGIGLAGDNEQFF
>TRBJ2-1|19|TRBD2|TRBV4-3|NA
TGCGCCAGCAGCCAAGATTTGCCACGACTAGCGGGAAGCTACAATGAGCAGTTCTTC
CASSQDLPRLAGSYNEQFF
>TRBJ2-5|21|TRBD2|TRBV4-3|NA
TGCGCCAGCAGCCAAGATTGGGGACCGGGACTAGCGGGAGGGCTAGGCGAGACCCAGTACTTC
CASSQDWGPGLAGGLGETQYF
>TRBJ2-5|14|NA|TRBV27|few
TGTGCCAGCAGTTTTGGGTACAGGGATCAGACCCAGTACTTC
CASSFGYRDQTQYF
>TRBJ2-7|14|TRBD1|TRBV6-5|NA
TGTGCCAGCAGTTATTCGACAGGGTGGTACGAGCAGTACTTC
CASSYSTGWYEQYF
>TRBJ2-1|15|TRBD1|TRBV27|NA
TGTGCCAGCAGACCACAGGGGAGCTCCTACAATGAGCAGTTCTTC
CASRPQGSSYNEQFF
>TRBJ2-6|14|NA|TRBV2|few
TGTGCCAGCAGTGCGCCTTCTGGGGCCAACGTCCTGACTTTC
CASSAPSGANVLTF
>TRBJ1-1|12|TRBD1|TRBV29-1|NA
TGCAGCGTAGAACAGGGGGTGGCTGAAGCTTTCTTT
CSVEQGVAEAFF
>TRBJ1-1|14|NA|TRBV28|NA
TGTGCCAGCAGTTTATCGACAGAAACCACTGAAGCTTTCTTT
CASSLSTETTEAFF
>TRBJ2-5|13|NA|TRBV7-9|NA
TGTGCCAGCAGCTTGGGACCCCAAGAGACCCAGTACTTC
CASSLGPQETQYF
>TRBJ2-1|11|NA|TRBV28|NA
TGTGCCAGCAGTTTTGAGTATGAGCAGTTCTTC
CASSFEYEQFF